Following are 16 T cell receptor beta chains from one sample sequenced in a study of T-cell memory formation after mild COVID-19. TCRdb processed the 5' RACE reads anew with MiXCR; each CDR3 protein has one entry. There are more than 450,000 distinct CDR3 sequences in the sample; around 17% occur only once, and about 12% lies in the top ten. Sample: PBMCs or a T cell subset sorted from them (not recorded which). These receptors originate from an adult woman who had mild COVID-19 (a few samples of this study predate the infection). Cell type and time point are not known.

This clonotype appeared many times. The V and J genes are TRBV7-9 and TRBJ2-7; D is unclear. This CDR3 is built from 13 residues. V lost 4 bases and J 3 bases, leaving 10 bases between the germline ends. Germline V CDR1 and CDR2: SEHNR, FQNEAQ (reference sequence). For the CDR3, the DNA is TGTGCCAGCAGCTCAGATACCATCTACGAGCAGTACTTC. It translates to CASSSDTIYEQYF.

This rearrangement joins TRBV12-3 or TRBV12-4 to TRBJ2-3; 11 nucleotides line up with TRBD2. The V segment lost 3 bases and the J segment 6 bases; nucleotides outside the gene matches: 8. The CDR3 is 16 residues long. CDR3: CASSLLASGGRDTQYF. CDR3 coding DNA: TGTGCCAGCAGTTTGTTGGCTAGCGGGGGGCGCGATACGCAGTATTTT.

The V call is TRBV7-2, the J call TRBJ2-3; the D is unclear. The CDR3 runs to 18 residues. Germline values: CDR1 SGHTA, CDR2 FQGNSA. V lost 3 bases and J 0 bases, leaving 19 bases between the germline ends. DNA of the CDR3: TGTGCCAGCAGCTTCACGAAAGGTAGCAGGCCTAGCACAGATACGCAGTATTTT. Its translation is CASSFTKGSRPSTDTQYF. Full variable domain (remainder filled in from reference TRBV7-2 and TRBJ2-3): GAGVSQSPSNKVTEKGKDVELRCDPISGHTALYWYRQSLGQGLEFLIYFQGNSAPDKSGLPSDRFSAERTGGSVSTLTIQRTQQEDSAVYLCASSFTKGSRPSTDTQYFGPGTRLTVL.

This CDR3 is CASSLGDRGNEQFF. The CDR3 DNA sequence: TGTGCCAGCAGCTTAGGGGATAGGGGCAATGAGCAGTTCTTC. The J gene is TRBJ2-1, the V gene TRBV11-2, with a tentative D call TRBD1 (5 bases). Trimming removed 1 base at V and 6 bases at J, with 10 bases between. Per the germline V gene, CDR1 is SGHAT and CDR2 is FQNNGV. The CDR3 consists of 14 residues.

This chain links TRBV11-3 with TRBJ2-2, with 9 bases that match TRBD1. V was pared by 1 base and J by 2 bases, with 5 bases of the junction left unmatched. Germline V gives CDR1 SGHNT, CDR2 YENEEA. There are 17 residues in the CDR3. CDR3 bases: TGTGCCAGCAGCTTAGTTTGGGACAGGGTCAACACCGGGGAGCTGTTTTTT. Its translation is CASSLVWDRVNTGELFF.

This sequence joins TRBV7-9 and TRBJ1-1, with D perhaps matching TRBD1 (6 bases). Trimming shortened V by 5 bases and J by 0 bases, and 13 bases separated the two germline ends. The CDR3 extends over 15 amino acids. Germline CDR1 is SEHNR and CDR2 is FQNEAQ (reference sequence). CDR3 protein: CASSNYRDLNTEAFF. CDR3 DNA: TGTGCCAGCAGCAACTACAGGGACCTGAACACTGAAGCTTTCTTT.

CDR3 amino acids: CATSGPTNSGANVLTF. The DNA for the CDR3 is TGTGCCACCAGTGGTCCCACTAACTCTGGGGCCAACGTCCTGACTTTC. This sequence joins TRBV24-1 and TRBJ2-6, with D uncertain. There are 16 residues in the CDR3. Per the germline V gene, CDR1 is KGHDR and CDR2 is SFDVKD. The V end was cut by 5 bases, the J end by 0 bases, with 10 bases between.

CDR3 region: CASSQGFGTGGYEQYF. The CDR3 nucleotides are TGTGCCAGCAGCCAAGGTTTCGGGACAGGGGGCTACGAGCAGTACTTC. This sequence joins TRBV3-1 and TRBJ2-7, with TRBD1 matching 11 bases. The CDR3 spans 16 residues. Per the germline V gene, CDR1 is LGHDT and CDR2 is YNNKEL (reference sequence). The V and J ends lost 1 base and 3 bases, in that order; junction bases with no gene match: 5.

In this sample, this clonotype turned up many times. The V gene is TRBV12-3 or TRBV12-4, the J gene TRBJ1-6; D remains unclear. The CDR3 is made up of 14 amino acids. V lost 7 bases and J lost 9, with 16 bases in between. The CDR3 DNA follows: TGTGCCAGCACCCGGACGGGTATAGGTTCACCCCTCCACTTT. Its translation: CASTRTGIGSPLHF.

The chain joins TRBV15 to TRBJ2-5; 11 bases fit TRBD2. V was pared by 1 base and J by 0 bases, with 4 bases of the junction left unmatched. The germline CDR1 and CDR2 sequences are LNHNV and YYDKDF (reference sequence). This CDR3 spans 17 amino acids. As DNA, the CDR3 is TGTGCCACCAGCAGAGTCCTAGCGGGGGGTCACCAAGAGACCCAGTACTTC. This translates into CATSRVLAGGHQETQYF.

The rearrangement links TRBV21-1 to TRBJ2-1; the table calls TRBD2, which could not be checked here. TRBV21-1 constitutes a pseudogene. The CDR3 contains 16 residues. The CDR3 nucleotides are TGTGCCAGCAGCTTGACGACTAGCGGAAATCACAATGAGCAGTTCTTC. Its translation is CASSLTTSGNHNEQFF.

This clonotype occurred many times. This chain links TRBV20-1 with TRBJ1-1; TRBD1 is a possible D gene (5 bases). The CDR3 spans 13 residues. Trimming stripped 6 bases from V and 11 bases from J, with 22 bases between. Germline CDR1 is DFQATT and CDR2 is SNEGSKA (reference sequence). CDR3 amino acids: CSARVESLFWAFF. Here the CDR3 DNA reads TGCAGTGCCAGGGTTGAGAGTCTATTTTGGGCTTTCTTT.

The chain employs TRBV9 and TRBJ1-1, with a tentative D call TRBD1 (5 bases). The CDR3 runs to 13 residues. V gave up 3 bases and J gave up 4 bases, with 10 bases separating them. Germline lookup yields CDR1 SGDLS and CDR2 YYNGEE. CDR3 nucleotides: TGTGCCAGCAGCGAGGGAGGGACCACTGAAGCTTTCTTT. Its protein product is CASSEGGTTEAFF. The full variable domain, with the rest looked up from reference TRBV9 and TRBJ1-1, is DSGVTQTPKHLITATGQRVTLRCSPRSGDLSVYWYQQSLDQGLQFLIQYYNGEERAKGNILERFSAQQFPDLHSELNLSSLELGDSALYFCASSEGGTTEAFFGQGTRLTVV.

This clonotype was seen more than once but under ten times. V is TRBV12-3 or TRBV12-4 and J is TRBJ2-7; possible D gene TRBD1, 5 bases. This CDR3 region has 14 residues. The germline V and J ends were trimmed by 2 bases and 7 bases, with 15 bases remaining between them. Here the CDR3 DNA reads TGTGCCAGCAGTTTAAGGGGAACCTCTCGAGAGCAGTACTTC. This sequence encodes CASSLRGTSREQYF.

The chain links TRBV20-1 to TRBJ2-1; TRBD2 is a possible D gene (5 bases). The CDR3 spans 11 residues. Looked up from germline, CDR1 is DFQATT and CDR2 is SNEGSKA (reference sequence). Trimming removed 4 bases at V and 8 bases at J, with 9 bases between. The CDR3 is CSAMRVYEQFF. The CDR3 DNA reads TGCAGTGCTATGAGGGTTTATGAGCAGTTCTTC.

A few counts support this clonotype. CDR3 amino acids: CASSYPDPQNLGWFTGELFF. The CDR3 region has the DNA TGTGCCAGCAGTTACCCCGATCCCCAGAACCTCGGTTGGTTCACCGGGGAGCTGTTTTTT. The V gene is TRBV6-6, the J gene TRBJ2-2; unclear D gene. Germline values: CDR1 MNHNY, CDR2 SVGAGI (reference sequence). The ends were cut back, 2 bases at V and 4 bases at J, with 26 bases in the middle. The CDR3 is made up of 20 amino acids.